This is a list of T cell receptor beta chains from one sample in a study of long-term antiretroviral therapy in people with HIV. The table came from immunoSEQ multiplex PCR; TCRdb's copy has only in-frame clones and leaves some out. The table lists tens of thousands of clones, nearly 90% of them singletons, with 10% to 15% in the top ten. The specimen comprised unsorted PBMCs, sampled 1.1 years after starting antiretroviral therapy. The receptors originated from a young man with HIV. Both conserved end residues are part of each CDR3. The order of the fields is V gene, D gene, J gene, clone size, CDR3 DNA, CDR3 protein. A D gene is named only where the DNA matches it firmly. Expanded clones are given a class, and other clones once, few, many or no size at all.

>TRBV25-1|.|TRBJ2-5|.
TGTGCCAGCAGTGAACATGGGACGGTCCAAGAGACCCAGTACTTC
CASSEHGTVQETQYF
>TRBV4-1|.|TRBJ2-1|.
TGCGCCAGCAGCCAAGGTCCCGGGAGCTCCTACAATGAGCAGTTCTTC
CASSQGPGSSYNEQFF
>TRBV29-1|.|TRBJ1-2|once
TGCAGCGTTGGAAGGGAGGGCGGCTACACCTTC
CSVGREGGYTF
>TRBV5-1|.|TRBJ1-3|.
TGCGCCAGCAGCCACAGGGCTGTAAACACCATATATTTT
CASSHRAVNTIYF
>TRBV6-5|TRBD2|TRBJ2-1|.
TGTGCCACCGGACTAGCGGGAGACTACAATGAGCAGTTCTTC
CATGLAGDYNEQFF
>TRBV18|TRBD1|TRBJ1-1|.
TGTGCCAGCTCCCTCGGGACAGCTGCTTTAAACACTGAAGCTTTCTTT
CASSLGTAALNTEAFF
>TRBV9|.|TRBJ1-1|few
TGTGCCAGCAGCGATAGCCTCTACACTGAAGCTTTCTTT
CASSDSLYTEAFF
>TRBV13|.|TRBJ2-5|.
TGTGCCAGCAGCTTGGGTCGAGGGACCCAGTACTTC
CASSLGRGTQYF
>TRBV5-5|TRBD1|TRBJ2-4|.
TGTGCCAGCAGGGCTCCCACAGGGGAATTTAATCAGTACTTC
CASRAPTGEFNQYF
>TRBV5-6|.|TRBJ1-4|.
TGTGCCAGCAGCTTGGGCCATCTTTTTAATGAAAAACTGTTTTTT
CASSLGHLFNEKLFF
>TRBV4-2|.|TRBJ1-1|.
TGTGCCAGCAGCCAAGATCGAGGACGGGGGCGAGGTGCTTTCTTT
CASSQDRGRGRGAFF
>TRBV27|.|TRBJ2-5|.
TGTGCCAGCAGTCCCCGTTGGCAAGAGACCCAGTACTTC
CASSPRWQETQYF
>TRBV9|.|TRBJ2-5|.
TGTGCCAGCAGCGTAGAAGGGTTTATAGTAGAGACCCAGTACTTC
CASSVEGFIVETQYF
>TRBV19|TRBD2|TRBJ2-5|.
TGTGCCAGTAGTATTTCCGGGAAGGGAGGGGAGACCCAGTACTTC
CASSISGKGGETQYF
>TRBV27|.|TRBJ2-7|.
TGTGCCAGCAGTGCCCCAGGGTCCTACGAGCAGTACTTC
CASSAPGSYEQYF
>TRBV9|TRBD1|TRBJ2-7|once
TGTGCCAGCAGCAGAGGGACAGGGGACTACGAGCAGTACTTC
CASSRGTGDYEQYF
>TRBV20-1|.|TRBJ2-2|.
TGCAGTGCTAGGACCGGGAGGGAGCTGTTTTTT
CSARTGRELFF
>TRBV2|.|TRBJ1-1|.
TGTGCCAGCAGATACGAGACAGGACGGGGTGAAGCTTTCTTT
CASRYETGRGEAFF
>TRBV6-1|.|TRBJ1-1|once
TGTGCCACCCTCAGGGGCAGCCCTGAGCAGGCTTTCTTT
CATLRGSPEQAFF
>TRBV4-2|.|TRBJ1-1|.
TGTGCCAGCAGCCAAGATCCCAGAAACACTGAAGCTTTCTTT
CASSQDPRNTEAFF
>TRBV11-2|TRBD2|TRBJ2-5|.
TGTGCCAGCAGCTCGCAGACTAGCGGGGGGGGAGAGACCCAGTACTTC
CASSSQTSGGGETQYF
>TRBV15|TRBD2|TRBJ2-7|.
TGTGCCACCAGCATGATAGCGGGGGGGCGATACGAGCAGTACTTC
CATSMIAGGRYEQYF
>TRBV5-6|.|TRBJ2-1|.
TGTGCCAGCAGCTTGGACTACAATGAGCAGTTCTTC
CASSLDYNEQFF
>TRBV7-3|.|TRBJ1-2|medium-sized
TGTGCCAGCAGCTTAGATTCAGGATCAGGTGGCTACACCTTC
CASSLDSGSGGYTF
>TRBV7-2|TRBD2|TRBJ2-5|.
TGTGCCAGCAGCTTTAGCGGGGCCCAAGAGACCCAGTACTTC
CASSFSGAQETQYF
>TRBV28|.|TRBJ1-1|.
TGTGCCAGTTACCGGTTGGAGGCTTTCTTT
CASYRLEAFF
>TRBV19|.|TRBJ1-1|.
TGTGCCAGTAGTATCTGGGGGTTCAACACTGAAGCTTTCTTT
CASSIWGFNTEAFF
>TRBV7-6|.|TRBJ1-2|.
TGTGCCAGCAGCTCGGCAGGATCTCCCTATGGCTACACCTTC
CASSSAGSPYGYTF
>TRBV25-1|.|TRBJ2-5|once
TGTGCCAGCAGTGAACTAAGGCCGGGAAGGGAGACCCAGTACTTC
CASSELRPGRETQYF